This passage covers 17 T cell receptor beta chains from one sample sequenced in a study of blood T cells in healthy people across ages. The second PCR ran 7 to 11 cycles with a sample-barcoded 5' primer and J-beta primers. In TCRdb, the 5' RACE reads were re-called with MiXCR into one record per CDR3 protein. The table lists 750,000 to 1,000,000 distinct CDR3 sequences, about 28% of them singletons, with around 9.6% in the top ten. The same sample was also used in a study of T cells of mothers and their children.

The material sequenced was blood. Every receptor here comes from a woman between 35 and 50 years old in good health.

This clonotype was observed a handful of times. J is TRBJ2-3 and V is TRBV28; 8 bases line up with TRBD2. The length of the CDR3 is 15 residues. V was pared by 4 bases and J by 2 bases, with 5 bases of the junction left unmatched. Germline V gene data show CDR1 as MDHEN and CDR2 as SYDVKM. The CDR3, as DNA: TGTGCCAGCAGTTCACCGGGGGGGTCCACAGATACGCAGTATTTT. It encodes CASSSPGGSTDTQYF.

This clonotype was seen just once. J is TRBJ1-6 and V is TRBV6-5, with TRBD1 matching over 7 bases. The CDR3 runs to 18 residues. Germline CDR1 is MNHEY and CDR2 is SVGAGI. After removal of 4 bases from V and 2 bases from J, the junction contained 11 bases not matched to a gene. The CDR3 sequence is CASSFQGGRATYNSPLHF. The CDR3 nucleotides are TGTGCCAGCAGTTTCCAGGGGGGGAGGGCTACCTATAATTCACCCCTCCACTTT.

This clonotype has only a few counts. The rearrangement joins TRBV7-2 to TRBJ1-2; 12 bases map to TRBD1. CDR3 length: 14 residues. The J segment lost 8 bases and the V segment lost 5 bases, leaving 6 bases of the junction unmatched. Germline V gene sequence: CDR1 SGHTA, CDR2 FQGNSA. In nucleotides, the CDR3 is TGTGCCAGCAGCACCGGGACAGGGGGCCGGGGCTACACCTTC. Its translation is CASSTGTGGRGYTF.

This chain uses TRBV7-2 with TRBJ2-7; D might be TRBD2 (5 bases). Trimming cost V 2 bases and J 5 bases, with 13 bases left between them. Per germline, CDR1 SGHTA and CDR2 FQGNSA. This CDR3 is 14 amino acids long. The CDR3 region has the DNA TGTGCCAGCAGCTTACTACTAGTCCCGGACGAGCAGTACTTC. Its translation is CASSLLLVPDEQYF.

This clonotype appeared many times. The chain joins TRBV12-3 or TRBV12-4 to TRBJ2-5, with D tentatively TRBD2 (5 bases). V gave up 5 bases and J gave up 5 bases, with 15 bases separating them. The CDR3 has 14 residues. CDR3 residues: CASSHHEGRETQYF. The CDR3, as DNA: TGTGCCAGCAGTCATCACGAGGGCCGGGAGACCCAGTACTTC.

This clonotype has more than one count but fewer than ten. The CDR3 bases are TGTGCCAGCAGTTACGGGGCAGGGGTGGAAAAACTGTTTTTT. As protein: CASSYGAGVEKLFF. The rearrangement uses TRBV6-6 and TRBJ1-4, with a tentative D call TRBD1 (6 bases). Germline CDR1 MNHNY, CDR2 SVGAGI (reference sequence). V was pared by 2 bases and J by 8 bases, with 12 bases between. CDR3 length: 14 amino acids.

V and J are TRBV25-1 and TRBJ1-5, with a tentative D call TRBD1 (5 bases). V was clipped by 8 bases and J by 7 bases, with 18 bases between them. The germline CDR1 and CDR2 sequences are MGHDK and SYGVNS. This CDR3 contains 14 residues. The CDR3 spells CASAGKGERQPQHF. The CDR3 nucleotides read TGTGCCAGCGCTGGGAAAGGGGAGCGGCAGCCCCAGCATTTT. Full variable domain (missing parts from reference TRBV25-1 and TRBJ1-5): EADIYQTPRYLVIGTGKKITLECSQTMGHDKMYWYQQDPGMELHLIHYSYGVNSTEKGDLSSESTVSRIRTEHFPLTLESARPSHTSQYLCASAGKGERQPQHFGDGTRLSIL.

In this sample, this clonotype turned up a few times. This may be a read error: a much more frequent sequence differs by one nucleotide. The chain employs TRBV12-3 or TRBV12-4 and TRBJ1-2, with 10 bases fitting TRBD1. The CDR3 contains 16 residues. CDR3 DNA: TGTGCCGGCAGTTTGATTAGTGGACAGGGGGTCTATGGCTACACCTTC. As protein: CAGSLISGQGVYGYTF.

This clonotype occurred many times. The rearrangement joins TRBV10-3 to TRBJ2-7; the match to TRBD2 covers 12 bases. Germline CDR1 and CDR2: ENHRY and SYGVKD. The CDR3 extends over 16 amino acids. Losses at the gene ends were 4 bases for V and 5 bases for J; bases not matched to a gene: 9. The CDR3 nucleotides are TGTGCCATCAGTGGCGCTAGCGGGGGGGCCTCAAACGAGCAGTACTTC. Its translation is CAISGASGGASNEQYF.

This clonotype was seen at least ten times. The J gene is TRBJ1-2, the V gene TRBV5-6; D gene ambiguous. The V end lost 4 bases, the J end lost 8 bases, and 21 bases lay between the germline ends. Germline lookup yields CDR1 SGHDT and CDR2 YYEEEE. The CDR3 loop spans 15 amino acids. CDR3 sequence: CASSLRSLGLGGYTF. DNA of the CDR3: TGTGCCAGCAGCCTGAGGTCCCTAGGATTGGGAGGCTACACCTTC.

This clonotype has more than one count but fewer than ten. This clone may be a read error of a much larger clone one base away. V is TRBV5-1 and J is TRBJ2-7, with 7 bases matching TRBD1. Germline V gene sequence: CDR1 SGHRS, CDR2 YFSETQ. The CDR3 loop spans 14 amino acids. Here the CDR3 reads CAGSWGTASYEQYF. The CDR3 region has the DNA TGCGCCGGCAGCTGGGGGACAGCCTCCTACGAGCAGTACTTC.

This rearrangement joins TRBV10-3 to TRBJ2-7; 8 nucleotides match TRBD2. CDR1 and CDR2 from the germline V gene are ENHRY and SYGVKD. CDR3 length: 15 residues. The junction had 5 bases not matched to a gene; V was cut back by 0 bases and J by 4 bases. CDR3: CAISESAGGAYEQYF. The CDR3 region has the DNA TGTGCCATCAGTGAGTCTGCGGGAGGAGCGTACGAGCAGTACTTC.

The chain employs TRBV12-3 or TRBV12-4 and TRBJ2-3; D remains unclear. Trimming removed 3 bases from V and 2 bases from J, with 9 bases in between. The CDR3 covers 14 residues. In nucleotides, the CDR3 is TGTGCCAGCAGTTTTATAGTGAACACAGATACGCAGTATTTT. Residues: CASSFIVNTDTQYF.

The V call is TRBV9, the J call TRBJ1-5; D ambiguous. This CDR3 spans 10 amino acids. Deletions cut 0 bases from V and 11 bases from J, with 3 bases between. Germline CDR1 and CDR2: SGDLS and YYNGEE. The CDR3 spells CASSVGAQHF. The CDR3 DNA is TGTGCCAGCAGCGTAGGTGCCCAGCATTTT.

This clonotype was seen once. Germline is not matched at one junction end, which may reflect a read error. V is TRBV6-2 or TRBV6-3 and J is TRBJ1-6; 9 nucleotides match TRBD1. Per the germline V gene, CDR1 is MNHEY and CDR2 is SVGEGT. This CDR3 region has 14 residues. The CDR3 nucleotides are TGTGCCAGCAGTTTTACAGGGGGCGGTTCACCCCCCCACTTT. This codes for CASSFTGGGSPPHF.

At least ten counts were recorded for this clonotype. This chain uses TRBV7-9 with TRBJ2-5; D gene ambiguous. The CDR3 contains 12 residues. The V gene lost 2 bases and the J gene lost 3 bases, with 4 bases spanning the gap. Per germline, CDR1 SEHNR and CDR2 FQNEAQ (reference sequence). The CDR3 bases are TGTGCCAGCAGCTTAAACAAAGAGACCCAGTACTTC. Translated: CASSLNKETQYF.

This chain uses TRBV15 with TRBJ2-7; 15 nucleotides line up with TRBD2. The DNA end is more similar to TRBJ2-5, so the J call may be wrong. Germline-derived CDR1 and CDR2 are LNHNV and YYDKDF (reference sequence). The CDR3 covers 17 residues. The CDR3 DNA reads as TGTGCCACCAGCAGAGAGCGGACTAGCGGGGGGGAAGAGACCCAGTACTTC. As protein: CATSRERTSGGEETQYF.